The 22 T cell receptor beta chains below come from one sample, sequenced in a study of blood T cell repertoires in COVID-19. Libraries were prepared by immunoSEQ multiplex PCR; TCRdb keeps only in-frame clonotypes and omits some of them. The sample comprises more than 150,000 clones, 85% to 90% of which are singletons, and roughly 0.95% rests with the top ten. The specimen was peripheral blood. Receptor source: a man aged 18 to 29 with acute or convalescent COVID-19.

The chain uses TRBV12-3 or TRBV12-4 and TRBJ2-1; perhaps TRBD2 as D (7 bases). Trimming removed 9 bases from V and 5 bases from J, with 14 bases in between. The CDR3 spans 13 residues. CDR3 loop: CARGGLPNNEQFF. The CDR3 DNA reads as TGTGCCAGAGGGGGACTACCTAACAATGAGCAGTTCTTC.

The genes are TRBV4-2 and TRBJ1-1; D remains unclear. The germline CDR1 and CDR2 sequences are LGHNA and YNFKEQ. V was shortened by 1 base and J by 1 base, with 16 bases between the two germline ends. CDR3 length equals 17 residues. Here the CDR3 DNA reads TGTGCCAGCAGCCAAGGTGTTTATGCAGGAACGAACACTGAAGCTTTCTTT. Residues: CASSQGVYAGTNTEAFF.

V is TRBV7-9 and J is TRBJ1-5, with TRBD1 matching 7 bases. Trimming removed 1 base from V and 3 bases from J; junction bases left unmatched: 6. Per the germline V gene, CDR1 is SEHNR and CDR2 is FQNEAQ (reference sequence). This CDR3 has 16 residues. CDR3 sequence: CASSLGVRGANQPQHF. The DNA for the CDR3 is TGTGCCAGCAGCTTAGGCGTCAGGGGGGCCAATCAGCCCCAGCATTTT.

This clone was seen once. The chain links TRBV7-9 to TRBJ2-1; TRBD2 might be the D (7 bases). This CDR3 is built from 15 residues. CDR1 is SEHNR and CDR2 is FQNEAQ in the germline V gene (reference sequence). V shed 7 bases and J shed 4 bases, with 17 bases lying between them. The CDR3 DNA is TGTGCCAGCACCCGGGGGGCGGCGGGGTACAATGAGCAGTTCTTC. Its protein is CASTRGAAGYNEQFF.

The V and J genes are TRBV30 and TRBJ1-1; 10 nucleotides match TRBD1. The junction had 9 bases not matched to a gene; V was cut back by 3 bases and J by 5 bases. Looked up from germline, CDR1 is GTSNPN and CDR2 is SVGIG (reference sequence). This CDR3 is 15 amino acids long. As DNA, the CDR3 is TGTGCCTGGAGGAGACAGGGGGCAGGTGGGACTGAAGCTTTCTTT. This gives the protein CAWRRQGAGGTEAFF.

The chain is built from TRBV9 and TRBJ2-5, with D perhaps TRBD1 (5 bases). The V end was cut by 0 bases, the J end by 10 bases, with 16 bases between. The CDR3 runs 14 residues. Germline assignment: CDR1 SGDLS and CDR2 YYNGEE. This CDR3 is CASSVGSPGWDQYF. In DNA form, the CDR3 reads TGTGCCAGCAGCGTAGGTTCCCCAGGGTGGGACCAGTACTTC.

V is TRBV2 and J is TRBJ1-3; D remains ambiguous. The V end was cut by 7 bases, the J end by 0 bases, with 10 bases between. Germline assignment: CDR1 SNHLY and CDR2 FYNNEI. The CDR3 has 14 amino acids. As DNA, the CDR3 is TGTGCCAGCATCCCCGGGATCTCTGGAAACACCATATATTTT. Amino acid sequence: CASIPGISGNTIYF.

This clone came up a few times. Here the CDR3 reads CSVETEDRGLYEQYF. The CDR3 coding sequence is TGCAGCGTTGAGACCGAGGACAGGGGACTCTACGAGCAGTACTTC. The rearrangement uses TRBV29-1 and TRBJ2-7; 9 bases are a match to TRBD1. V shed 3 bases, J shed 3 bases, and the junction held 9 bases outside the gene matches. Germline V gives CDR1 SQVTM, CDR2 ANQGSEA. The CDR3 runs 15 residues.

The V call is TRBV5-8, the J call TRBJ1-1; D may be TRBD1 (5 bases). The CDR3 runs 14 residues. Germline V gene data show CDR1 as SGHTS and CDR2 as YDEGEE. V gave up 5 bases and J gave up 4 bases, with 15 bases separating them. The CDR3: CASRPQGSGTEAFF. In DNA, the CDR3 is TGTGCCAGCAGACCCCAGGGTTCGGGCACTGAAGCTTTCTTT.

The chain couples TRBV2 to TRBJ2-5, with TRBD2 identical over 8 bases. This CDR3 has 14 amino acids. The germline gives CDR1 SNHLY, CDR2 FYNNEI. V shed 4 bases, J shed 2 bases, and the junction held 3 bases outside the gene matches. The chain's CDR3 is CASSASGGQETQYF. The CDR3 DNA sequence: TGTGCCAGCAGTGCCAGCGGGGGACAAGAGACCCAGTACTTC.

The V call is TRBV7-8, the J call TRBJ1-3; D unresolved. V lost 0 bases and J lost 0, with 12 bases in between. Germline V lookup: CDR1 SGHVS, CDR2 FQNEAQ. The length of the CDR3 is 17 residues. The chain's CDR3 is CASSLAGGLTSGNTIYF. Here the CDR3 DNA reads TGTGCCAGCAGCTTAGCGGGAGGTCTGACCTCTGGAAACACCATATATTTT. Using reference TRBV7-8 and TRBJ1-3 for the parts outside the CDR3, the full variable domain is GAGVSQSPRYKVAKRGQDVALRCDPISGHVSLFWYQQALGQGPEFLTYFQNEAQLDKSGLPSDRFFAERPEGSVSTLKIQRTQQEDSAVYLCASSLAGGLTSGNTIYFGEGSWLTVV.

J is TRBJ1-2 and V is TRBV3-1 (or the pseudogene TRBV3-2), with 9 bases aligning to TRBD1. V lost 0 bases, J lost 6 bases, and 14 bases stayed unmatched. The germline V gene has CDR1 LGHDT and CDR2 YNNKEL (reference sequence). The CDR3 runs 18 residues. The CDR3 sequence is CASSQDLDWTGEEDGYTF. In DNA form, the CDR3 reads TGTGCCAGCAGCCAAGATCTTGATTGGACAGGGGAAGAGGATGGCTACACCTTC.

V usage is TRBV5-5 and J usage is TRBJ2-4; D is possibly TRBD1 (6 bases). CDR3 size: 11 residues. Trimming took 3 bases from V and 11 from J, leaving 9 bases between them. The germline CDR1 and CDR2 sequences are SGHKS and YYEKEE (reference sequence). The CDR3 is CASSSQGFQYF. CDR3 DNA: TGTGCCAGCAGCTCACAGGGTTTTCAGTACTTC.

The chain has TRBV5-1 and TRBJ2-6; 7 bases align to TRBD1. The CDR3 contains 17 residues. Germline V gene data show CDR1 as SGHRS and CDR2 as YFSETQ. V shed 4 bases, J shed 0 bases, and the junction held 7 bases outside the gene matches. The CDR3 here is CASSRDSMASGANVLTF. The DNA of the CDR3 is TGCGCCAGCAGCCGGGACAGCATGGCCTCTGGGGCCAACGTCCTGACTTTC.

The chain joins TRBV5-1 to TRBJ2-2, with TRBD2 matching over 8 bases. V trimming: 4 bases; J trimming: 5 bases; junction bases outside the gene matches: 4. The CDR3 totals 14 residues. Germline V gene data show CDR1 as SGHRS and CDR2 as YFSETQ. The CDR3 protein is CASSTRGGTGELFF. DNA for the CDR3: TGCGCCAGCAGCACCCGGGGGGGGACCGGGGAGCTGTTTTTT.

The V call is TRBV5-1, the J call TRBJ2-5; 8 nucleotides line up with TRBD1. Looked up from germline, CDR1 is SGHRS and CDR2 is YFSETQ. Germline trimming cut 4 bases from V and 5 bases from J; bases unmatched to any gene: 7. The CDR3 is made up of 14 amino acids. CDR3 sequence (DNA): TGCGCCAGCAGCACCTTCAGACAGGGGGAGACCCAGTACTTC. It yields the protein CASSTFRQGETQYF.

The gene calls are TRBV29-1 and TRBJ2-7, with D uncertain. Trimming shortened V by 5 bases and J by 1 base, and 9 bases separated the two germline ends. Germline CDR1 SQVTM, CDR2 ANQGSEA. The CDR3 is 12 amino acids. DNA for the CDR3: TGCAGCGTTCTTCCCAGATCCTACGAGCAGTACGTC. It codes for CSVLPRSYEQYV.

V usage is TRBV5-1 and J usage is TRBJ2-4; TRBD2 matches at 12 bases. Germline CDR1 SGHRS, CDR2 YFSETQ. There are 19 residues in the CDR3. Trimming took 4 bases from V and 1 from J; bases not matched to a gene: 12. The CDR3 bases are TGCGCCAGCAGCAGCGGACTAGCGGGGAGTCCTCAGGCCAAAAACATTCAGTACTTC. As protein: CASSSGLAGSPQAKNIQYF.

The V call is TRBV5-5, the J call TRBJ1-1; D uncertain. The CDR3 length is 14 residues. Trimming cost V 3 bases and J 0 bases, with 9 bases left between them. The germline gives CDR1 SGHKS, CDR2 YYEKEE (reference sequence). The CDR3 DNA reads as TGTGCCAGCAGCTCAACTAAACTGAACACTGAAGCTTTCTTT. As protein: CASSSTKLNTEAFF.

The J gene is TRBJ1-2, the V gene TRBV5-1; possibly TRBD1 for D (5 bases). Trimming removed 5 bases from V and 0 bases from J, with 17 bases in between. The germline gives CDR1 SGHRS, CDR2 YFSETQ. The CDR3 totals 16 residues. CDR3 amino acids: CASRWGGSPSNYGYTF. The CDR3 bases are TGCGCCAGCAGGTGGGGGGGGTCCCCCTCTAACTATGGCTACACCTTC. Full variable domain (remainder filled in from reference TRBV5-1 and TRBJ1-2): KAGVTQTPRYLIKTRGQQVTLSCSPISGHRSVSWYQQTPGQGLQFLFEYFSETQRNKGNFPGRFSGRQFSNSRSEMNVSTLELGDSALYLCASRWGGSPSNYGYTFGSGTRLTVV.

The CDR3 sequence: CASSPRLAASEQFF. In DNA form, the CDR3 reads TGTGCCAGCAGCCCCAGACTAGCGGCCTCTGAGCAGTTCTTC. The chain combines TRBV4-2 with TRBJ2-1; the match to TRBD2 covers 9 bases. The CDR3 loop spans 14 amino acids. CDR1 LGHNA and CDR2 YNFKEQ come from the germline V gene. Trimming removed 4 bases from V and 9 bases from J; junction bases left unmatched: 7.

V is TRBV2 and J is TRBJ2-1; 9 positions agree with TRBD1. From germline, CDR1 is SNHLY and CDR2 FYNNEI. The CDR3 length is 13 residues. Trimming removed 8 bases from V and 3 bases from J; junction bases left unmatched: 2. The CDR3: CASGGQGYNEQFF. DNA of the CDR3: TGTGCCAGCGGGGGACAGGGCTACAATGAGCAGTTCTTC.